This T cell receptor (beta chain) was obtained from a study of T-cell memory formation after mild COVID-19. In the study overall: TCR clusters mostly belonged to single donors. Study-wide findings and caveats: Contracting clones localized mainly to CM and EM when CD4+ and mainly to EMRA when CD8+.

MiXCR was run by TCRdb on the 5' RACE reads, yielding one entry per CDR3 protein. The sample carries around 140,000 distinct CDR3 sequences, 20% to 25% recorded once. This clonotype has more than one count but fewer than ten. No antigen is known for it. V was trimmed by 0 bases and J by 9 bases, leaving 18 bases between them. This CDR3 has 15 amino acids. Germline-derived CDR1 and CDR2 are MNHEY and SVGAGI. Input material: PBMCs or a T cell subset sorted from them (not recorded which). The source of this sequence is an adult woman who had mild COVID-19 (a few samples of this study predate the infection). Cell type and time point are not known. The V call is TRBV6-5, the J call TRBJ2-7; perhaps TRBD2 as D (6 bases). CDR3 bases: TGTGCCAGCAGTTACTCGATGTTTGCGGGAAACGGGCAGTACTTC. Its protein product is CASSYSMFAGNGQYF.